This passage covers 11 T cell receptor beta chains from one sample sequenced in a study of blood T cell repertoires in COVID-19. Sequencing used immunoSEQ multiplex PCR; TCRdb keeps in-frame clones, though not all of them. This repertoire shows some 40,000 clones, 75% to 95% found once; its top ten account for less than 7%. Sequenced material: peripheral blood. These TCRs come from a woman aged 80 or over with acute or convalescent COVID-19.

The chain couples TRBV18 to TRBJ1-4, with D perhaps matching TRBD1 (5 bases). This CDR3 contains 17 residues. Trimming pared 2 bases from V and 0 bases from J, leaving 13 bases between. From germline, CDR1 is KGHSH and CDR2 LQKENI. CDR3 amino acids: CASSPWGVRATNEKLFF. CDR3 coding DNA: TGTGCCAGCTCACCATGGGGCGTGCGCGCAACTAATGAAAAACTGTTTTTT.

The chain is built from TRBV6-5 and TRBJ2-3; TRBD2 matches at 7 bases. Losses at the gene ends were 8 bases for V and 2 bases for J; bases not matched to a gene: 4. The CDR3 extends over 13 amino acids. The germline V gene has CDR1 MNHEY and CDR2 SVGAGI. DNA for the CDR3: TGTGCCAGCCTGACTAGCAACACAGATACGCAGTATTTT. Encoded protein: CASLTSNTDTQYF.

V is TRBV4-1 and J is TRBJ1-5; perhaps TRBD1 as D (6 bases). From germline, CDR1 is MGHRA and CDR2 YSYEKL. V was pared by 4 bases and J by 3 bases, with 10 bases between. CDR3 size: 14 residues. The CDR3 protein is CASSPGQSNQPQHF. CDR3 DNA: TGCGCCAGCAGCCCCGGACAGTCCAATCAGCCCCAGCATTTT.

This clone was seen a single time. The chain recombines TRBV6-5 with TRBJ2-1; D is possibly TRBD1 (5 bases). The CDR3 runs 15 residues. The V end was cut by 6 bases, the J end by 7 bases, with 19 bases between. Germline V gene data show CDR1 as MNHEY and CDR2 as SVGAGI. The CDR3 nucleotides are TGTGCCAGCAGGCGAACTACAGGCCCCGGGAATGAGCAGTTCTTC. Its translation: CASRRTTGPGNEQFF.

The V call is TRBV5-4, the J call TRBJ2-3; 9 bases fit TRBD2. The germline CDR1 and CDR2 sequences are SGHNT and YYREEE (reference sequence). The trim removed 4 bases at V and 0 bases at J, leaving 6 bases unmatched. The CDR3 sequence is 16 residues long. DNA for the CDR3: TGTGCCAGCAGCCTGAGACTAGCGGAGAGCACAGATACGCAGTATTTT. It encodes CASSLRLAESTDTQYF.

This sequence joins TRBV19 and TRBJ2-2; TRBD1 agrees at 10 bases. This CDR3 spans 16 amino acids. V gave up 5 bases and J gave up 6 bases; unmatched junction bases: 9. Germline CDR1 is LNHDA and CDR2 is SQIVND (reference sequence). For the CDR3, the DNA is TGTGCCAGTAGTGTCAGGGGACAGGGGAGGGCCGGGGAGCTGTTTTTT. Its translation is CASSVRGQGRAGELFF.

The J gene is TRBJ1-2, the V gene TRBV4-1, with D perhaps TRBD1 (5 bases). Trimming left V 4 bases short and J 4 bases short, with 10 bases between. This CDR3 is 13 amino acids long. From germline, CDR1 is MGHRA and CDR2 YSYEKL. The CDR3 protein is CASSLGTAYGYTF. The CDR3 bases are TGCGCCAGCAGCCTGGGGACTGCCTATGGCTACACCTTC.

This chain connects TRBV7-2 to TRBJ2-5; TRBD2 is a possible D gene (7 bases). CDR1 and CDR2 (germline): SGHTA, FQGNSA. V was clipped by 1 base and J by 5 bases, with 14 bases between them. The CDR3 totals 15 residues. The CDR3: CASSLVAGAGETQYF. CDR3 DNA: TGTGCCAGCAGCTTAGTGGCGGGGGCCGGGGAGACCCAGTACTTC.

V and J are TRBV6-5 and TRBJ1-1; D is unclear. CDR3 length equals 15 residues. The germline V gene encodes CDR1 MNHEY and CDR2 SVGAGI. V lost 2 bases to trimming and J lost 5 bases, with 15 bases between them. The CDR3 is CASSYGRRAGTEAFF. The CDR3 DNA sequence: TGTGCCAGCAGTTACGGTCGCAGAGCAGGAACTGAAGCTTTCTTT.

The V gene is TRBV3-1 (or the pseudogene TRBV3-2), the J gene TRBJ1-1, with D possibly TRBD1 on 5 matching bases. CDR1 is LGHDT, CDR2 YNNKEL, per germline (reference sequence). The CDR3 totals 14 residues. V dropped 4 bases and J dropped 1 base, with 10 bases sitting between them. DNA of the CDR3: TGTGCCAGCAGCCCTATCGGGGGGAACACTGAAGCTTTCTTT. Its translation is CASSPIGGNTEAFF.

The chain has TRBV18 and TRBJ2-3; D gene ambiguous. Germline V gives CDR1 KGHSH, CDR2 LQKENI. Trimming removed 4 bases at V and 1 base at J, with 12 bases between. This CDR3 is 15 amino acids long. CDR3 loop: CASSLTATGTDTQYF. CDR3 DNA: TGTGCCAGCTCACTGACCGCGACTGGCACAGATACGCAGTATTTT.